Only one count was recorded for the clone carrying this TCR beta chain. The identical CDR3 is also encoded by other nucleotide sequences in the sample. The data are from a study of blood T cell repertoires in COVID-19. Patients in Seattle were enrolled during active infection, then followed longitudinally. Assay used: immunoSEQ multiplex PCR; TCRdb lists only in-frame clones, some missing. The sample contains around 60,000 clones, 84% of which appear only once. The CDR3 length is 14 residues. V lost 4 bases and J lost 2, with 11 bases in between. CDR1 is PRHDT, CDR2 FYEKMQ, per germline (reference sequence).

The chain has TRBV13 and TRBJ2-5; possible D gene TRBD1, 6 bases. This TCR derives from a man aged 55 to 70 with COVID-19, enrolled during active disease. The specimen sequenced was peripheral blood. The CDR3 nucleotides read TGTGCCAGCAGCTCTCGGGACACTCAAGAGACCCAGTACTTC. Protein product: CASSSRDTQETQYF. Drawing the rest from reference TRBV13 and TRBJ2-5, the complete variable domain is AAGVIQSPRHLIKEKRETATLKCYPIPRHDTVYWYQQGPGQDPQFLISFYEKMQSDKGSIPDRFSAQQFSDYHSELNMSSLELGDSALYFCASSSRDTQETQYFGPGTRLLVL.